This entry concerns a single TCR beta chain. Using immunoSEQ multiplex PCR, the repertoire was profiled, and TCRdb retains in-frame clones only, with some absent. Of approximately 670,000 clones in the sample, over 80% were seen once. V lost 5 bases and J lost 0; bases outside the gene matches: 10. Germline lookup yields CDR1 SGHTA and CDR2 FQGNSA. This CDR3 region has 17 residues. These data are taken from a study of blood T cell repertoires in COVID-19. About the research overall: T cells, B-cell-depleted T cells, or PBMCs supplied cDNA or gDNA.

This chain joins TRBV7-2 and TRBJ1-1, with 9 bases identical to TRBD1. Sequenced: peripheral blood. This TCR was sampled from a woman younger than 30 with acute or convalescent COVID-19. DNA of the CDR3: TGTGCCAGCAGCCAGGTGGACAGGGGAGGCCTGAACACTGAAGCTTTCTTT. It encodes CASSQVDRGGLNTEAFF. Together with reference TRBV7-2 and TRBJ1-1, the CDR3 gives the full variable domain: GAGVSQSPSNKVTEKGKDVELRCDPISGHTALYWYRQSLGQGLEFLIYFQGNSAPDKSGLPSDRFSAERTGGSVSTLTIQRTQQEDSAVYLCASSQVDRGGLNTEAFFGQGTRLTVV.